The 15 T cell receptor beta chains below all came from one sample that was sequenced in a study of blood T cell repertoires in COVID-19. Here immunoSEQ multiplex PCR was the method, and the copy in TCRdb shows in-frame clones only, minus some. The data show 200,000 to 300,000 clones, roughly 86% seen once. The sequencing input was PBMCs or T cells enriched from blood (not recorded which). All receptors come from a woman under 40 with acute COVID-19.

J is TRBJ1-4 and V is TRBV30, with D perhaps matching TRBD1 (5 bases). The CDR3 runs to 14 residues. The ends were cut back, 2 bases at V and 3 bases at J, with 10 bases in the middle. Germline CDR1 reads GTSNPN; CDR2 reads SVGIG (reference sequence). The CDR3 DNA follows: TGTGCCTGGAGTAGGGGAAAATCTAATGAAAAACTGTTTTTT. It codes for CAWSRGKSNEKLFF.

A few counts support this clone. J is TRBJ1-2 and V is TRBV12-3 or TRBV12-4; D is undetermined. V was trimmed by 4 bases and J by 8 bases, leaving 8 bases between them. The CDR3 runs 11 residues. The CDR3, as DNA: TGTGCCAGCAGTTCCCTCTTGGGCTACACCTTC. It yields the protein CASSSLLGYTF.

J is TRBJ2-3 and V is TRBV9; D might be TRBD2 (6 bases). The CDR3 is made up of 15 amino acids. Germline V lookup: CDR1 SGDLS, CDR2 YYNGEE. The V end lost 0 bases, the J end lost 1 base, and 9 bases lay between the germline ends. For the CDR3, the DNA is TGTGCCAGCAGCGTAGCGCGCGGGGGCACAGATACGCAGTATTTT. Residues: CASSVARGGTDTQYF.

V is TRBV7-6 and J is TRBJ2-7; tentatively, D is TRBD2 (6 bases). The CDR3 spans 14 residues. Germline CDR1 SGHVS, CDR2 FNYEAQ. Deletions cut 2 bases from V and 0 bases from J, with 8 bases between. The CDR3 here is CASSLRGFSYEQYF. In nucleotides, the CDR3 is TGTGCCAGCAGCTTACGGGGGTTCTCCTACGAGCAGTACTTC.

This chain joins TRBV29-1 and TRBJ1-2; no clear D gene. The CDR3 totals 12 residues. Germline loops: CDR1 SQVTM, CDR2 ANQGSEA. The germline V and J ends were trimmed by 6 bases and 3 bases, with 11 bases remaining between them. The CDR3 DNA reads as TGCAGCGTCTTGCGGCGTGACTATGGCTACACCTTC. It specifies CSVLRRDYGYTF.

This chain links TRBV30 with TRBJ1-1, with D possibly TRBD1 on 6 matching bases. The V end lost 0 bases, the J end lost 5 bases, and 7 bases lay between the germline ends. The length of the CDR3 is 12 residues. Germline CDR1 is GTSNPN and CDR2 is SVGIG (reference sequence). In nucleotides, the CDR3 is TGTGCCTGGAGTGTACAGGGAACTGAAGCTTTCTTT. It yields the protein CAWSVQGTEAFF.

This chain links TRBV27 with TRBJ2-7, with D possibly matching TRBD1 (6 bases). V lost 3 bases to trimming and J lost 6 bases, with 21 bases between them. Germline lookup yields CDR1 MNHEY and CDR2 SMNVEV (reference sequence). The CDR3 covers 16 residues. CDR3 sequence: CASSLVGGDRPREQYF. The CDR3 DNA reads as TGTGCCAGCAGTTTGGTCGGCGGAGACAGGCCTCGCGAGCAGTACTTC.

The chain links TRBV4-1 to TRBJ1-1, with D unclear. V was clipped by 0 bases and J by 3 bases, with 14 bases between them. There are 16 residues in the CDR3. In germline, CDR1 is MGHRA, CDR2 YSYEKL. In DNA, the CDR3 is TGCGCCAGCAGCCAAGACGGACTAACGAGGGACACTGAAGCTTTCTTT. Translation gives CASSQDGLTRDTEAFF.

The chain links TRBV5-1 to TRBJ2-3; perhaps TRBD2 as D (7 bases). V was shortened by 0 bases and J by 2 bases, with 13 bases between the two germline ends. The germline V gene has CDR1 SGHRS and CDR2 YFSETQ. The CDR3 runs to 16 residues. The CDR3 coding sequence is TGCGCCAGCAGCTTGGAAGGGCGGGGGCTCACAGATACGCAGTATTTT. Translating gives CASSLEGRGLTDTQYF. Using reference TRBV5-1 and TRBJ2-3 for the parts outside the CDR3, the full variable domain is KAGVTQTPRYLIKTRGQQVTLSCSPISGHRSVSWYQQTPGQGLQFLFEYFSETQRNKGNFPGRFSGRQFSNSRSEMNVSTLELGDSALYLCASSLEGRGLTDTQYFGPGTRLTVL.

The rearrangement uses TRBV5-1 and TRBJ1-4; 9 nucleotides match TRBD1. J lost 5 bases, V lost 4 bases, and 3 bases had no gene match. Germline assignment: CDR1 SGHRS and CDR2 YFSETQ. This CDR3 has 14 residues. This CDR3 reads CASSRDRANEKLFF. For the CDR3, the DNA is TGCGCCAGCAGCAGGGACAGGGCAAATGAAAAACTGTTTTTT.

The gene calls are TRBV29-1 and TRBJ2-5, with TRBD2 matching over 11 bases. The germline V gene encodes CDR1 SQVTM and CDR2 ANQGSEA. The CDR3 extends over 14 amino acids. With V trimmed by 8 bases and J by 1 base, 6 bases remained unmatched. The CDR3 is CSSQTSGAQETQYF. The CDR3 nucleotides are TGCAGCTCCCAGACTAGCGGGGCCCAAGAGACCCAGTACTTC.

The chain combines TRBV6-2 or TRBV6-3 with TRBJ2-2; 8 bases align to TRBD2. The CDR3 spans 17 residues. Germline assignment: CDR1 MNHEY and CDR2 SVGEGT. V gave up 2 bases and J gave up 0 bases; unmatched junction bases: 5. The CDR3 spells CASSYNSGGPNTGELFF. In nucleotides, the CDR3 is TGTGCCAGCAGTTACAATTCGGGGGGGCCGAACACCGGGGAGCTGTTTTTT.

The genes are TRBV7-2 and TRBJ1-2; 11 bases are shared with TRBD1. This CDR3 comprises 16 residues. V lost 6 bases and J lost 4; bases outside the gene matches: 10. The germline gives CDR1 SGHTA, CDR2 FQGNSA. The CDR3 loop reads CASSYQGQGGPYGYTF. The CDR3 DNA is TGTGCCAGCAGTTACCAGGGACAGGGGGGCCCCTATGGCTACACCTTC.

For the CDR3, the DNA is TGTGCCAGTAGTCCTTCCGGGAGAACCAGGTACCAAGAGACCCAGTACTTC. It encodes CASSPSGRTRYQETQYF. J is TRBJ2-5 and V is TRBV19, with D tentatively TRBD2 (6 bases). The CDR3 runs to 17 residues. The germline V gene has CDR1 LNHDA and CDR2 SQIVND (reference sequence). Trimming removed 5 bases at V and 0 bases at J, with 19 bases between.

The DNA of the CDR3 is TGTGCCATCAGTGGGACAGGGGGCCCATCTGGAAACACCATATATTTT. Translated, it gives CAISGTGGPSGNTIYF. The chain employs TRBV10-3 and TRBJ1-3; 11 bases are shared with TRBD1. V shed 4 bases, J shed 1 base, and the junction held 3 bases outside the gene matches. The germline CDR1 and CDR2 sequences are ENHRY and SYGVKD. The CDR3 is 16 residues long.